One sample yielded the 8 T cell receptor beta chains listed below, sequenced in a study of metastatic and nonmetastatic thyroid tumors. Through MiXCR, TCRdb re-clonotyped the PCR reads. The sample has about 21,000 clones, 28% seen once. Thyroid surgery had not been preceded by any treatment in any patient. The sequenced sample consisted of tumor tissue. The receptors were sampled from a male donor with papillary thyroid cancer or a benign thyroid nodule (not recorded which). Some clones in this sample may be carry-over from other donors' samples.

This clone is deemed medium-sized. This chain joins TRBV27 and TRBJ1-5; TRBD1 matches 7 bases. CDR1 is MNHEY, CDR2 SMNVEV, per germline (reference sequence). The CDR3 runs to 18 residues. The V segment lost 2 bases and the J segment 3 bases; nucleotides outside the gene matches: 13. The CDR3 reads CASSLEGPAQGINQPQHF. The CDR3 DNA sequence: TGTGCCAGCAGTTTAGAGGGCCCAGCACAGGGGATCAATCAGCCCCAGCATTTT.

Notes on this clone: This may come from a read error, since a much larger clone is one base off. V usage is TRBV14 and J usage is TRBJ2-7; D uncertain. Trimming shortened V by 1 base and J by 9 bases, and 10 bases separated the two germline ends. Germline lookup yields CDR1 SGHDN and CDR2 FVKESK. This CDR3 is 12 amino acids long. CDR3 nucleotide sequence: TGTGCCAGCAGCCAAGGTAGGATTAGGCAGTACTTC. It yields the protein CASSQGRIRQYF.

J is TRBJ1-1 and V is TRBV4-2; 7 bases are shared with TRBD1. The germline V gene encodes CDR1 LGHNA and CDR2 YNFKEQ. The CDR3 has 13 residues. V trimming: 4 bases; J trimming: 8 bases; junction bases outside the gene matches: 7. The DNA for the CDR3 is TGTGCCAGCAGCCCAATGCCGGGACAGGAAGCTTTCTTT. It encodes CASSPMPGQEAFF.

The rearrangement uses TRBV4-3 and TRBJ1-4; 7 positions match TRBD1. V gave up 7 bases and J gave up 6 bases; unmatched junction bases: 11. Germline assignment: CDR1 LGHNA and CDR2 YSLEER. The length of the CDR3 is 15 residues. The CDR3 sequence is CASTLSRRGDEKLFF. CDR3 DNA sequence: TGCGCCAGCACACTTAGTCGCAGGGGGGATGAAAAACTGTTTTTT.

The CDR3 DNA sequence: TGTGCCAGCATCCCTGGCGGATACCCTTACAATGAGCAGTTCTTC. It translates to CASIPGGYPYNEQFF. The V gene is TRBV28, the J gene TRBJ2-1; D is uncertain. The CDR3 runs to 15 residues. The ends were cut back, 7 bases at V and 4 bases at J, with 17 bases in the middle. CDR1 MDHEN and CDR2 SYDVKM come from the germline V gene.

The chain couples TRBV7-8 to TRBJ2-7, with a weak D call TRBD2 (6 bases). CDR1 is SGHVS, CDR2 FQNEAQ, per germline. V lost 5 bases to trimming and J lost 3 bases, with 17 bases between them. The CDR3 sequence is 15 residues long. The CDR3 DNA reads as TGTGCCAGCAGCCGCACTAGCTTGACGAGCTACGAGCAGTACTTC. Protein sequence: CASSRTSLTSYEQYF.

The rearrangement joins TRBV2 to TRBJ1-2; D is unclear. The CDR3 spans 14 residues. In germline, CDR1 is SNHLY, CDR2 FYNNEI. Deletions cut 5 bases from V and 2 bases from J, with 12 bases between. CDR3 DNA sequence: TGTGCCAGCAGTAGCCGAGGCCCAAACTATGGCTACACCTTC. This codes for CASSSRGPNYGYTF.

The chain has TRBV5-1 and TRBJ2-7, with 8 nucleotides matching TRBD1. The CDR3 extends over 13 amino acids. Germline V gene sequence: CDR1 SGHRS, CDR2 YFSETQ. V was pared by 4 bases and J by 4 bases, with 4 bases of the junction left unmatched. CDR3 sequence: CASSGTGNYEQYF. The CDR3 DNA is TGCGCCAGCAGCGGGACAGGAAATTACGAGCAGTACTTC.